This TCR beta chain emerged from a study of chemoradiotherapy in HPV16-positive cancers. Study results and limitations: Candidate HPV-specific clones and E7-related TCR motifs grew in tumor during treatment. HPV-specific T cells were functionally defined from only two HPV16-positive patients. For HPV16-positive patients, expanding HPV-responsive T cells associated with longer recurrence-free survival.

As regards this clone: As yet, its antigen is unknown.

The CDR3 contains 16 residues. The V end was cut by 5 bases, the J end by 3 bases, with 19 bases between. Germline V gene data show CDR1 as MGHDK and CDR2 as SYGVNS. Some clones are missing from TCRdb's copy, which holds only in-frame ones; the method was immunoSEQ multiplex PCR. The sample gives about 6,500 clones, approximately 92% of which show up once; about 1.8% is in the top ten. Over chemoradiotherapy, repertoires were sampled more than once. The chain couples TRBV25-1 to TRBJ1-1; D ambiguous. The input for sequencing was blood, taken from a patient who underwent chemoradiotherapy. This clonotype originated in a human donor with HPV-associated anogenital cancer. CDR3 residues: CASSSRGAGIYTEAFF. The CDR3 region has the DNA TGTGCCAGCAGTTCCCGAGGAGCGGGGATCTACACTGAAGCTTTCTTT.